This TCR beta chain was recovered during a study of CD8+ T cells in alopecia areata. Looking at the study overall: Once tofacitinib had been taken for 6 to 18 months, 6 months off drug followed.

Note on this clone: Its antigen is unknown.

Study results and caveats: Resident alphabeta T-cell populations of normal skin are likewise subject to sequencing in scalp samples.

Researchers gathered lesional scalp punch biopsies and peripheral blood from patients with alopecia areata. The authors sorted CD4+ and CD8+ T cells from PBMCs. This CDR3 spans 14 amino acids. The germline gives CDR1 SQVTM, CDR2 ANQGSEA. The V gene lost 4 bases and the J gene lost 4 bases, with 16 bases spanning the gap. Reverse transcription of extracted RNA yielded cDNA, which provided the sequencing template. Only in-frame clones appear in the TCRdb table, and some are missing; sequencing was by immunoSEQ multiplex PCR. The sample carries 150,000 to 200,000 clones, about 67% recorded once. V and J are TRBV29-1 and TRBJ1-2; D remains ambiguous. The sequence was obtained from a human donor with alopecia areata. The starting material was CD8+ T cells sorted from blood, obtained at week 0. The CDR3 region is CSVVVPTAGYGYTF. In DNA, the CDR3 is TGCAGCGTTGTAGTGCCGACGGCTGGCTATGGCTACACCTTC.